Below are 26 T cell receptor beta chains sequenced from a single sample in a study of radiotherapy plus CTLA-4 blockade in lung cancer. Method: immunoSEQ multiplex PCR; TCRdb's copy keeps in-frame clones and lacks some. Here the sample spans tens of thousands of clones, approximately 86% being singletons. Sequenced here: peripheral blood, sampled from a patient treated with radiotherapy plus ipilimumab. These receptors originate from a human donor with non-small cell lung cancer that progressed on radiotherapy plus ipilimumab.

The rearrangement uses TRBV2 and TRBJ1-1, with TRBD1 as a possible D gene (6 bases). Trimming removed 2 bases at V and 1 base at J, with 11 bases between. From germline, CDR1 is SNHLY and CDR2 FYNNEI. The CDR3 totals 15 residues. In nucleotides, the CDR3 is TGTGCCAGCAGTGAAACGGGCAGGGGGAACACTGAAGCTTTCTTT. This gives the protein CASSETGRGNTEAFF.

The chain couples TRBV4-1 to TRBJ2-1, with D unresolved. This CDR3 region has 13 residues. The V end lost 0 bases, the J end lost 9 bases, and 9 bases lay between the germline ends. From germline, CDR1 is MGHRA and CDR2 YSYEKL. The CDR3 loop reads CASSQEGRGEQFF. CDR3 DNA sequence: TGCGCCAGCAGCCAAGAGGGTAGAGGTGAGCAGTTCTTC.

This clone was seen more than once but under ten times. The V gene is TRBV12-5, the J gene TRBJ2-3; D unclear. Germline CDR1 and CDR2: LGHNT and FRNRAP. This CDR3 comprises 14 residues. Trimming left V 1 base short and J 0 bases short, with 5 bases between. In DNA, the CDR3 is TGTGCTAGTGGTTTGGGAACAAGCACAGATACGCAGTATTTT. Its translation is CASGLGTSTDTQYF.

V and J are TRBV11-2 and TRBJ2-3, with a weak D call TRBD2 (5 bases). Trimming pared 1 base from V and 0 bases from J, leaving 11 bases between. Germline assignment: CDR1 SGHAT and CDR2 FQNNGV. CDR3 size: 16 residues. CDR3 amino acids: CASSLGASRSTDTQYF. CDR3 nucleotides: TGTGCCAGCAGCTTAGGGGCTAGCCGTAGCACAGATACGCAGTATTTT.

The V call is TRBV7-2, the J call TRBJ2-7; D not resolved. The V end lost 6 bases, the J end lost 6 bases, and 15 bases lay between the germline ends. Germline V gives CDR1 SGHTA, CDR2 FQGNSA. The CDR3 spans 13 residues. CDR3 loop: CASSYLWGGEQYF. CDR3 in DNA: TGTGCCAGCAGTTACCTATGGGGTGGCGAGCAGTACTTC.

This CDR3 reads CASSPWTGRDYNEQFF. CDR3 nucleotide sequence: TGTGCCAGCAGTCCATGGACAGGGAGAGACTACAATGAGCAGTTCTTC. The chain recombines TRBV28 with TRBJ2-1, with 8 nucleotides matching TRBD1. The CDR3 is 16 amino acids. CDR1 MDHEN and CDR2 SYDVKM come from the germline V gene. The junction had 9 bases not matched to a gene; V was cut back by 5 bases and J by 3 bases.

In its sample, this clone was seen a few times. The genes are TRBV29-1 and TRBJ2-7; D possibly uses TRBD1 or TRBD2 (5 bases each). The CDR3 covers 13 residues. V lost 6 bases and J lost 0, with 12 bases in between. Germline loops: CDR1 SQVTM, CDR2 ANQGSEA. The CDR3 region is CSVETGLSYEQYF. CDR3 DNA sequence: TGCAGCGTGGAAACAGGACTCTCCTACGAGCAGTACTTC.

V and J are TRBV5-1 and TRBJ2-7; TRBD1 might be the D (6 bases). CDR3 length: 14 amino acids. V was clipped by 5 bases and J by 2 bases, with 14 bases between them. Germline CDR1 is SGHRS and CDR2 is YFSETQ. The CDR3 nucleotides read TGCGCCAGCAGTTCCGTGGACAGACCCTACGAGCAGTACTTC. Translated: CASSSVDRPYEQYF.

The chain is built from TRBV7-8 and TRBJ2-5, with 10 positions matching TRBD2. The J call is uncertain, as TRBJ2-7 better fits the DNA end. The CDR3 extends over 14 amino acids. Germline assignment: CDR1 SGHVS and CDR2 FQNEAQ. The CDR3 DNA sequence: TGTGCCAGCAGCTTTACTAGCGGGGCCTACGAGCAGTACTTC. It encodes CASSFTSGAYEQYF.

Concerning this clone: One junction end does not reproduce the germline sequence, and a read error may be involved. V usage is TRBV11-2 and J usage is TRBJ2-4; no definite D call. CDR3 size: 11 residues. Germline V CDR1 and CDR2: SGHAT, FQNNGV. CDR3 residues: CASSLGPSVNF. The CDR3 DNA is TGTGCCAGCAGCTTGGGCCCAAGTGTGAATTTC.

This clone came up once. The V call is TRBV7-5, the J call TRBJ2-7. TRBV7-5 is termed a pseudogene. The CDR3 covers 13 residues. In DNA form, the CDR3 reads TGTGTCAGAAGCTTATCGGAGGGGGAGGAGCAGTACTTC. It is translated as CVRSLSEGEEQYF.

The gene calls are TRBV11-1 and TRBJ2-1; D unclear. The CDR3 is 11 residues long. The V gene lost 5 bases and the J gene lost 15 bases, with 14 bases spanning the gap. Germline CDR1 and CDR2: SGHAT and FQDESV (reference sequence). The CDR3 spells CASSDLGIAFF. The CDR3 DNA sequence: TGTGCCAGCAGCGACCTGGGAATCGCGTTCTTC.

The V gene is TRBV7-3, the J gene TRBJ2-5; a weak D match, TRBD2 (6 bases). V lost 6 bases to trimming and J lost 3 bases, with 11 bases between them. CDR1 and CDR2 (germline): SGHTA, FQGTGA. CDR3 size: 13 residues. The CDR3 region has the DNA TGTGCCAGCAGTCCGACGGGAGAAGAGACCCAGTACTTC. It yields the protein CASSPTGEETQYF.

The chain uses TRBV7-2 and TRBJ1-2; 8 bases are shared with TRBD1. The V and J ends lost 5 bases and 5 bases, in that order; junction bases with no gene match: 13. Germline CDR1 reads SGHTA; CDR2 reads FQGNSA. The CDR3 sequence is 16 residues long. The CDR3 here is CASSPWTGLGQYGYTF. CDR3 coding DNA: TGTGCCAGCAGCCCCTGGACAGGGTTGGGTCAATATGGCTACACCTTC.

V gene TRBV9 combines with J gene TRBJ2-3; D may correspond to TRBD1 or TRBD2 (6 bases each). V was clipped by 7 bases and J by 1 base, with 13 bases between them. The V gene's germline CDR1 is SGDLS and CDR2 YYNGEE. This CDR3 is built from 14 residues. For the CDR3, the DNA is TGTGCCAGCGGAGGGACACTCGGCACAGATACGCAGTATTTT. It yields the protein CASGGTLGTDTQYF.

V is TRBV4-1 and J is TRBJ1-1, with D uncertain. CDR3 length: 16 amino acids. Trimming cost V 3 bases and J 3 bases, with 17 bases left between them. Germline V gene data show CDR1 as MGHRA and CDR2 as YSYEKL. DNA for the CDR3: TGCGCCAGCAGCCATCCTCGGTCTGGGCTCCACACTGAAGCTTTCTTT. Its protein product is CASSHPRSGLHTEAFF.

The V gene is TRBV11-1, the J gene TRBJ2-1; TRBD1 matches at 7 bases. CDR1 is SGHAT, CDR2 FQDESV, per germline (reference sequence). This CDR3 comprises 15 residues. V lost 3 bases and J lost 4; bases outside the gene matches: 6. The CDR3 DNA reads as TGTGCCAGCAGCTTGGCAGGGGGATATTACAATGAGCAGTTCTTC. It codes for CASSLAGGYYNEQFF.

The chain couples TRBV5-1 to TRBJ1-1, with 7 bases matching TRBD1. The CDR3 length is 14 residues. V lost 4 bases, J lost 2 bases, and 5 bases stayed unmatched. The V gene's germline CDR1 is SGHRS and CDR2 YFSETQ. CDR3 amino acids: CASSGWDSNTEAFF. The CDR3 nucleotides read TGCGCCAGCAGCGGATGGGACAGCAACACTGAAGCTTTCTTT.

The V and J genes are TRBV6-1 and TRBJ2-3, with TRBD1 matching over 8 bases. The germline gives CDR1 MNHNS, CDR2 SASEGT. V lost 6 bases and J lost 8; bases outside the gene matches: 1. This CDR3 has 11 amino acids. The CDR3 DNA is TGTGCCAGCAGAACAGGGGGTACGCAGTATTTT. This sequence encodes CASRTGGTQYF.

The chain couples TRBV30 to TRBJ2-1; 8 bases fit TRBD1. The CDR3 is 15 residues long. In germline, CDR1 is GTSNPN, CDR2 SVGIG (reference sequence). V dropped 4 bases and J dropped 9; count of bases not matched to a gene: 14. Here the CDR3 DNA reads TGTGCCTGGACCGAGGGCAACTCACAGGGGGTTGAGCAGTTCTTC. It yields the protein CAWTEGNSQGVEQFF.

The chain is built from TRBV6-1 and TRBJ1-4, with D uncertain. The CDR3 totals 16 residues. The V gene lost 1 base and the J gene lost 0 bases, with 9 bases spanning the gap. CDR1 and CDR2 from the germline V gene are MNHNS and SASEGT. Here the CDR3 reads CASSEGPSTTNEKLFF. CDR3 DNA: TGTGCCAGCAGTGAAGGGCCGAGTACAACTAATGAAAAACTGTTTTTT.

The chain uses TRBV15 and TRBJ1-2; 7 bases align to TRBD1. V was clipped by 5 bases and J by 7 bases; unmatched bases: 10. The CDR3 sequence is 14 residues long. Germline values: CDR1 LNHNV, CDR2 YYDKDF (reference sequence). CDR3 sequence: CATSFLRQGGGYTF. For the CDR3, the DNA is TGTGCCACCAGCTTCTTGAGACAGGGCGGTGGCTACACCTTC.

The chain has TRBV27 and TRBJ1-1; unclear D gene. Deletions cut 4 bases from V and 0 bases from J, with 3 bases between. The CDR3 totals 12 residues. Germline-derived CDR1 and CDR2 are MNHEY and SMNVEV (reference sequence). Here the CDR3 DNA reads TGTGCCAGCAGTTACGTGAACACTGAAGCTTTCTTT. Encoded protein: CASSYVNTEAFF.

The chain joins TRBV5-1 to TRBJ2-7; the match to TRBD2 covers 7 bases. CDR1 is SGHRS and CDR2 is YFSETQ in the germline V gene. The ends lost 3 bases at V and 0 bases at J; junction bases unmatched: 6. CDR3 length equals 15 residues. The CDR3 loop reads CASSSERDPSYEQYF. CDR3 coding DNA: TGCGCCAGCAGCTCCGAGCGGGACCCCTCCTACGAGCAGTACTTC.

The CDR3 protein is CASSYSLGGGAYEQYF. CDR3 DNA sequence: TGTGCCAGCAGTTACTCCCTAGGGGGGGGCGCCTACGAGCAGTACTTC. This chain uses TRBV6-5 with TRBJ2-7, with D maybe TRBD2 (7 bases). V lost 0 bases and J lost 2, with 14 bases in between. The CDR3 sequence is 16 residues long. CDR1 is MNHEY, CDR2 SVGAGI, per germline.

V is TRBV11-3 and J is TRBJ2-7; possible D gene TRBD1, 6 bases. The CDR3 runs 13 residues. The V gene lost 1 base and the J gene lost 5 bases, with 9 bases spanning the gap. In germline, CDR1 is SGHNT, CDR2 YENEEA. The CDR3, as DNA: TGTGCCAGCAGCTTAGTCCCAGGGGACGAGCAGTACTTC. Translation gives CASSLVPGDEQYF.